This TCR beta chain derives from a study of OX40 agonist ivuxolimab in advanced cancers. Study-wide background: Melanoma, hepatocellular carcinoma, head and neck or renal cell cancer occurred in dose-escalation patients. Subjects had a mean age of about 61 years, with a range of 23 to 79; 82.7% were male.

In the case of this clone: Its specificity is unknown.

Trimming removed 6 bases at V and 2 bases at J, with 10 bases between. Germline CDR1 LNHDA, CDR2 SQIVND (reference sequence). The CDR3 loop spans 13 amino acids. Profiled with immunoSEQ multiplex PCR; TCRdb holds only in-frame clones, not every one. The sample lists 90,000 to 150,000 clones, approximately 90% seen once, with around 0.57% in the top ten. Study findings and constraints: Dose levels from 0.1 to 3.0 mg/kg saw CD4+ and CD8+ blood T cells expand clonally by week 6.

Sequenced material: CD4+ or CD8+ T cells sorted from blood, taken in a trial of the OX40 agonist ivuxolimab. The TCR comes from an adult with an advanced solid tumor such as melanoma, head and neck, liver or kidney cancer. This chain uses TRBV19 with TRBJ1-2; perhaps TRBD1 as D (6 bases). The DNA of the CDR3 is TGTGCCAGTAGAAGGGACAAGAACTATGGCTACACCTTC. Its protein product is CASRRDKNYGYTF.